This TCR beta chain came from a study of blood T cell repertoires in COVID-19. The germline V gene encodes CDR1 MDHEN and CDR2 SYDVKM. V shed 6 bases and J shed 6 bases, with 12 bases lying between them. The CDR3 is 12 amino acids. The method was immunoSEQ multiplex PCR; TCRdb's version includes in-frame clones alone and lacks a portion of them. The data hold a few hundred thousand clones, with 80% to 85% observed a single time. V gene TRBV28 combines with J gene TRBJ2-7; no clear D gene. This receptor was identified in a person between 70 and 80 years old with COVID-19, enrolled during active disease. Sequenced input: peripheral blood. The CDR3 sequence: CASRTARGEQYF. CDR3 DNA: TGTGCCAGCAGAACCGCTAGAGGCGAGCAGTACTTC. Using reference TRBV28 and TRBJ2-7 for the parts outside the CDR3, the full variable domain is DVKVTQSSRYLVKRTGEKVFLECVQDMDHENMFWYRQDPGLGLRLIYFSYDVKMKEKGDIPEGYSVSREKKERFSLILESASTNQTSMYLCASRTARGEQYFGPGTRLTVT.